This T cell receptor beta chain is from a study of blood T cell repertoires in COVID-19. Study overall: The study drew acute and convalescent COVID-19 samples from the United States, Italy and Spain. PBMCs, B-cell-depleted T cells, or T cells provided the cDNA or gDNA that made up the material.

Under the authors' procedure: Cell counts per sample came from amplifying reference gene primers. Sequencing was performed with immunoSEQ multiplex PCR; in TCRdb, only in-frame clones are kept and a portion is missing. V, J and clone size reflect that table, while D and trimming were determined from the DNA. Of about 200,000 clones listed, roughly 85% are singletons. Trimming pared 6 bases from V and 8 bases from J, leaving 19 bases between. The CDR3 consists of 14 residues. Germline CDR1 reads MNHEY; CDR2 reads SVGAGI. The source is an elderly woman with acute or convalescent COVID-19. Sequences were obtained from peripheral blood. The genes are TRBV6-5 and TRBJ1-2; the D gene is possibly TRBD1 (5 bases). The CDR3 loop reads CASRATVGSGGYTF. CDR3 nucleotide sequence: TGTGCCAGCAGAGCGACAGTTGGGTCCGGGGGCTACACCTTC.